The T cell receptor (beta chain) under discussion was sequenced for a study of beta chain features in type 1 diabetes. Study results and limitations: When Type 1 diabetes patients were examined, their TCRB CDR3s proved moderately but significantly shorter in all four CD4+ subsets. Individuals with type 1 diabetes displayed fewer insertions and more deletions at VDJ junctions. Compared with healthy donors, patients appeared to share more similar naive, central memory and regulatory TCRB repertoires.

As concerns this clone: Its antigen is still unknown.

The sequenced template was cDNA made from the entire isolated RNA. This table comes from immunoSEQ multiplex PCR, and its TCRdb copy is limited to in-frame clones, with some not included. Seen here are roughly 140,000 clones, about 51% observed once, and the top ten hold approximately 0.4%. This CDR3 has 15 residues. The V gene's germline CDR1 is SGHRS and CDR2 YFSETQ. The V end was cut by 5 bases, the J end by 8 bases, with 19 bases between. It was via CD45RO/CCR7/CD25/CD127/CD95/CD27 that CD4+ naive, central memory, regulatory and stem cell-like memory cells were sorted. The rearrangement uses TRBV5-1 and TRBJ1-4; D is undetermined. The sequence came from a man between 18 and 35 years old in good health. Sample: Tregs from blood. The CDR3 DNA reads TGCGCCAGCAGGAAAGGAGGGCTGGTAGAAGAAAAACTGTTTTTT. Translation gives CASRKGGLVEEKLFF.